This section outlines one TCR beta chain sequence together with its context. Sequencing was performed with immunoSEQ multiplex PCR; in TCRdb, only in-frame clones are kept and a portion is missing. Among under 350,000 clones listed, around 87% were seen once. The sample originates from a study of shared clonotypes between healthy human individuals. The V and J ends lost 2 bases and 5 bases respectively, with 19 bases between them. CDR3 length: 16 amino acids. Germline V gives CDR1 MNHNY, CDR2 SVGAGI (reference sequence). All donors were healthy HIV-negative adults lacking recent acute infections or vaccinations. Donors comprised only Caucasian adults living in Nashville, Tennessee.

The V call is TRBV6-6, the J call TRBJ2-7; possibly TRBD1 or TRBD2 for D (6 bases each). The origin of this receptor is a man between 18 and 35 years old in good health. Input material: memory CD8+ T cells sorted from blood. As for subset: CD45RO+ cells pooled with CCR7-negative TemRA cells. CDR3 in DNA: TGTGCCAGCAGTTACACAGGACCGAGGGGGGCCCACGAGCAGTACTTC. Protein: CASSYTGPRGAHEQYF.